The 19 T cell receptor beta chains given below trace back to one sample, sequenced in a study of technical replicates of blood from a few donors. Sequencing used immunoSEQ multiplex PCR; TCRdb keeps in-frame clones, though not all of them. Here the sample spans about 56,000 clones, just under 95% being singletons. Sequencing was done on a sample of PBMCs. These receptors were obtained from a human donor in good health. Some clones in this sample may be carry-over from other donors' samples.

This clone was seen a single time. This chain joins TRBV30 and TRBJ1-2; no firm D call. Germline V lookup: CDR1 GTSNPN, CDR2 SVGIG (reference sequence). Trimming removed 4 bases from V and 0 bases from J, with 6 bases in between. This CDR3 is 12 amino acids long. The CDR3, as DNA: TGTGCCTGGAACGAGGCTAACTATGGCTACACCTTC. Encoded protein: CAWNEANYGYTF.

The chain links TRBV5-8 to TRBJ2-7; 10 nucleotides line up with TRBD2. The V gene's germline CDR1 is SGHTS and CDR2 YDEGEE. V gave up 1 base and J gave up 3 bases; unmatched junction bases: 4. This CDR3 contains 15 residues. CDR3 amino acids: CASSLYLAGDYEQYF. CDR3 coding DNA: TGTGCCAGCAGCTTGTATCTAGCGGGGGACTACGAGCAGTACTTC. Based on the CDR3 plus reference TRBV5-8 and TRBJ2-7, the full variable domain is EAGVTQSPTHLIKTRGQQATLRCSPISGHTSVYWYQQALGLGLQFLLWYDEGEERNRGNFPPRFSGRQFPNYSSELNVNALELEDSALYLCASSLYLAGDYEQYFGPGTRLTVT.

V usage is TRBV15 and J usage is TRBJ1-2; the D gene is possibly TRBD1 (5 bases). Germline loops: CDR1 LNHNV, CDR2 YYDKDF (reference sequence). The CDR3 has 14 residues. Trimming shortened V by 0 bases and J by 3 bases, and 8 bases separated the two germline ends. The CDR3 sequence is CATSREGTDYGYTF. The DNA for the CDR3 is TGTGCCACCAGCAGAGAAGGGACTGACTATGGCTACACCTTC.

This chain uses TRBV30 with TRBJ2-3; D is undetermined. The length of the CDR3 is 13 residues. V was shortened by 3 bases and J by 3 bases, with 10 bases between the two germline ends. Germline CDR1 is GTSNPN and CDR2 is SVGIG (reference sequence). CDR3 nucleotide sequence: TGTGCCTGGAGAGCGAGAGCAACAGATACGCAGTATTTT. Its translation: CAWRARATDTQYF. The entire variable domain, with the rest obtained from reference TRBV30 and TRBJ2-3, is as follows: SQTIHQWPATLVQPVGSPLSLECTVEGTSNPNLYWYRQAAGRGLQLLFYSVGIGQISSEVPQNLSASRPQDRQFILSSKKLLLSDSGFYLCAWRARATDTQYFGPGTRLTVL.

The CDR3 bases are TGTGCCAGCAGCTTAGGGTGGGGCAGGGTGACGAACACTGAAGCTTTCTTT. This gives the protein CASSLGWGRVTNTEAFF. The J gene is TRBJ1-1, the V gene TRBV7-2; D perhaps matches TRBD1 (5 bases). This CDR3 has 17 residues. Germline CDR1 is SGHTA and CDR2 is FQGNSA. Trimming pared 1 base from V and 1 base from J, leaving 16 bases between.

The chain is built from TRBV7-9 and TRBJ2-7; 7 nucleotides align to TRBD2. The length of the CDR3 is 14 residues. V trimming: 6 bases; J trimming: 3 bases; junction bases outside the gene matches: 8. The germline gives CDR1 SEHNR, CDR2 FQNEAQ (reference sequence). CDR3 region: CASSAGGSVYEQYF. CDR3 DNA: TGTGCCAGCAGTGCGGGCGGGAGCGTCTACGAGCAGTACTTC.

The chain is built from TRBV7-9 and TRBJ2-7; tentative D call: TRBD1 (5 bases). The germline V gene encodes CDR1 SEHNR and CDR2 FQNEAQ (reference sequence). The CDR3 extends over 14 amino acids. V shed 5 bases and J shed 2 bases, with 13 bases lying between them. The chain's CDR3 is CASSDAQETYEQYF. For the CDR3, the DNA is TGTGCCAGCAGCGACGCACAGGAGACCTACGAGCAGTACTTC.

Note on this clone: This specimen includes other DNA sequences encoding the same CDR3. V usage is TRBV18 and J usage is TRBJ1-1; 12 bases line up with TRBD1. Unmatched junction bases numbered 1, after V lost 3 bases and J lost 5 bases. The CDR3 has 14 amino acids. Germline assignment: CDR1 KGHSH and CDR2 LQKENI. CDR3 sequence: CASSPGQGATEAFF. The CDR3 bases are TGTGCCAGCTCACCGGGACAGGGGGCAACTGAAGCTTTCTTT.

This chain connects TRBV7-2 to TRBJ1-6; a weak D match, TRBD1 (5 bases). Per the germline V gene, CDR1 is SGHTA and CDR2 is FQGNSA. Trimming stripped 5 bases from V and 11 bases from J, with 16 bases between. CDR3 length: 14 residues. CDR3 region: CASSPRAQGTPLHF. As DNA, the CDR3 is TGTGCCAGCAGCCCCCGGGCCCAGGGAACACCCCTCCACTTT.

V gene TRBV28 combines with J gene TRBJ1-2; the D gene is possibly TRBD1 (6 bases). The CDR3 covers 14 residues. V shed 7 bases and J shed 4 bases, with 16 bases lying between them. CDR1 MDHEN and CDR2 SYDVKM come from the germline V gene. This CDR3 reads CASMPGAQGYGYTF. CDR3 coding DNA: TGTGCCAGCATGCCAGGGGCCCAAGGCTATGGCTACACCTTC.

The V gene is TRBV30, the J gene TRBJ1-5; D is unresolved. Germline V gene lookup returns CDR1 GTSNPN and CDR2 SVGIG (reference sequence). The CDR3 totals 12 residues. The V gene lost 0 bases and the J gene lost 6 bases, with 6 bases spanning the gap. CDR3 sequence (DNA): TGTGCCTGGAGTGTACTTGGTCAGCCCCAGCATTTT. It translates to CAWSVLGQPQHF. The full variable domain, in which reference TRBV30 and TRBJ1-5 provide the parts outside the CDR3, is SQTIHQWPATLVQPVGSPLSLECTVEGTSNPNLYWYRQAAGRGLQLLFYSVGIGQISSEVPQNLSASRPQDRQFILSSKKLLLSDSGFYLCAWSVLGQPQHFGDGTRLSIL.

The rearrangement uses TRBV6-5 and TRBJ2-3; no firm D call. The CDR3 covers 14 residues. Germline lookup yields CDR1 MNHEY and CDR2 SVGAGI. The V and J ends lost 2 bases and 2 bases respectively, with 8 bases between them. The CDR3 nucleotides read TGTGCCAGCAGTTACGGGCCACACACAGATACGCAGTATTTT. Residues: CASSYGPHTDTQYF.

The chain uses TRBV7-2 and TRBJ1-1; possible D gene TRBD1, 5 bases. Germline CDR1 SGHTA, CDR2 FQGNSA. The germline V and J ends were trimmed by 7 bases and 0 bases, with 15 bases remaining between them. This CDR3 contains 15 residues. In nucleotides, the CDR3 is TGTGCCAGCATCTTGACAGCTACCATGAACACTGAAGCTTTCTTT. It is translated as CASILTATMNTEAFF.

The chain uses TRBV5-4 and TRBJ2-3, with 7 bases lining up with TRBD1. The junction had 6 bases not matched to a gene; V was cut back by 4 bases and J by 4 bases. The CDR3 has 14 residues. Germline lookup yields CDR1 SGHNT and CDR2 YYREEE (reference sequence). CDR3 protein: CASSLGQVADTQYF. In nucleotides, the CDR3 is TGTGCCAGCAGCCTAGGACAGGTCGCAGATACGCAGTATTTT. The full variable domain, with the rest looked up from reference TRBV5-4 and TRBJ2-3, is ETGVTQSPTHLIKTRGQQVTLRCSSQSGHNTVSWYQQALGQGPQFIFQYYREEENGRGNFPPRFSGLQFPNYSSELNVNALELDDSALYLCASSLGQVADTQYFGPGTRLTVL.

The DNA of the CDR3 is TGTGCCAGCAGCCAAGAAGGTTCTATCGAGGGCACTGAAGCTTTCTTT. Translating gives CASSQEGSIEGTEAFF. The chain recombines TRBV13 with TRBJ1-1; the D is unclear. Trimming left V 5 bases short and J 4 bases short, with 20 bases between. The CDR3 runs to 16 residues. Germline CDR1 reads PRHDT; CDR2 reads FYEKMQ (reference sequence).

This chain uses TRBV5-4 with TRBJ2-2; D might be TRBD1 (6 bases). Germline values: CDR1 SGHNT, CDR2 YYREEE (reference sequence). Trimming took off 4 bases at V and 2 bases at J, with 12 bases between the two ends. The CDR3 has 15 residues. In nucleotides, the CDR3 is TGTGCCAGCAGCATACAGGGTCGAAACACCGGGGAGCTGTTTTTT. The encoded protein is CASSIQGRNTGELFF.

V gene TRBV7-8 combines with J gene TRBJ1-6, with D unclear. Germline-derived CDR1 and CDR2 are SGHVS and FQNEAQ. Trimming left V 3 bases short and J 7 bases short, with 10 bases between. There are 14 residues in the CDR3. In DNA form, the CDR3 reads TGTGCCAGCAGCTTCGAGTCGAGGAATTCACCCCTCCACTTT. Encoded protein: CASSFESRNSPLHF.

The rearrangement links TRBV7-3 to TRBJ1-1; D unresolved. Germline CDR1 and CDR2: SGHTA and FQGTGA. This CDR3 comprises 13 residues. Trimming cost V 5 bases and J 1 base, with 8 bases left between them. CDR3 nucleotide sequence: TGTGCCAGCAGCACGACAACGAACACTGAAGCTTTCTTT. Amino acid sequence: CASSTTTNTEAFF.

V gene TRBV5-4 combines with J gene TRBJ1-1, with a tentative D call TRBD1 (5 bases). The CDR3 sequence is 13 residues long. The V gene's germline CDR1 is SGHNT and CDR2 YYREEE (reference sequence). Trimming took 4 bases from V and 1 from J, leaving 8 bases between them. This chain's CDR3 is CASSLQENTEAFF. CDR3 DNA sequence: TGTGCCAGCAGCCTACAGGAGAACACTGAAGCTTTCTTT.